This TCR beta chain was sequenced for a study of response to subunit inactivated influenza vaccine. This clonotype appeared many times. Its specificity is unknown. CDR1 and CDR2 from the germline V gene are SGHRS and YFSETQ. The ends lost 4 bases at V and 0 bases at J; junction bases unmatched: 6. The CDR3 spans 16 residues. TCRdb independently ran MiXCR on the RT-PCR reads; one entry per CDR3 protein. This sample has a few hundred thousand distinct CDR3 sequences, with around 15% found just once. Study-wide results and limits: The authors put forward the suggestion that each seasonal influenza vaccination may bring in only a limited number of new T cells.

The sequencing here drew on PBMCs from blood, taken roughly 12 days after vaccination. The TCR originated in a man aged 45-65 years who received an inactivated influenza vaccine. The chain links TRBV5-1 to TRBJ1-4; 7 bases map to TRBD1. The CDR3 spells CASSGGQRSTNEKLFF. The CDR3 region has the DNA TGCGCCAGCAGCGGGGGACAGCGATCAACTAATGAAAAACTGTTTTTT.